This entry features one T cell receptor beta chain sequence. Antigen unknown. The data belong to a study of CD8+ T cells in alopecia areata. About the research overall: Tofacitinib administration persisted for 6 to 18 months, succeeded by 6 months off drug. Study-level points and caveats: With patients, TCR sharing proved less clear than in mice, a difference possibly related to HLA. Affected scalp, especially in alopecia totalis/universalis, had a higher clonality than normal scalp did.

V shed 2 bases and J 7 bases; nucleotides not matched to a gene: 8. Germline loops: CDR1 GTSNPN, CDR2 SVGIG (reference sequence). This CDR3 has 16 residues. Extraction of RNA preceded its reverse transcription into cDNA, which served as the sequencing template. Libraries were prepared by immunoSEQ multiplex PCR; TCRdb keeps only in-frame clonotypes and omits some of them. The table shows roughly 120,000 clones, with about 50% occurring only once. Indicated treatment: oral pan-JAK inhibitor, 5-10 mg twice daily. The sequenced sample was CD4+ T cells sorted from blood, obtained at week 4, from a patient treated with tofacitinib. This sequence originates from a human donor with alopecia areata. The V and J genes are TRBV30 and TRBJ2-1; 13 bases align to TRBD2. CDR3 sequence reads: CAWSILAGGLMNEQFF. The CDR3 DNA reads as TGTGCCTGGAGTATACTAGCGGGAGGGTTAATGAATGAGCAGTTCTTC.